This T cell receptor beta chain is from a study of blood T cells in healthy people across ages. The CDR3 has 13 amino acids. Germline V gives CDR1 SQVTM, CDR2 ANQGSEA. V was pared by 3 bases and J by 6 bases, with 2 bases of the junction left unmatched. This clonotype was counted a few times. Through a sample-barcoded 5' primer and a J-beta primer mix, a second PCR was run for roughly 7 to 12 cycles. TCRdb independently ran MiXCR on the 5' RACE reads; one entry per CDR3 protein. The data contain about 830,000 distinct CDR3 sequences, approximately 65% of them singletons. The sample consisted of blood. The rearrangement links TRBV29-1 to TRBJ2-4; 10 bases map to TRBD1. The TCR was taken from a man aged 30 to 39 in good health. CDR3 DNA sequence: TGCAGCGTTGAGACAGGGGGCTCAAACATTCAGTACTTC. Amino acid sequence: CSVETGGSNIQYF.